Here is one T cell receptor beta chain with its context. The data stem from a study of blood T cell repertoires in COVID-19. Overall study: Acute and convalescent COVID-19 samples came from the United States, Italy and Spain. PBMCs, B-cell-depleted T cells, or T cells were the source of the cDNA or gDNA that made up the material.

Residents of 20 to 25 US areas, aged about 18 to 100 years, made up the participants. Per the original methods: Scientists estimated how many nucleated cells there were by amplifying reference gene primers. The data were produced by immunoSEQ multiplex PCR, yet TCRdb's version contains in-frame clones alone and is incomplete. Clone size and the V and J calls come from that table; the DNA yielded D and trimming. The table includes 150,000 to 200,000 clones, roughly 77% detected once. What was sequenced was PBMCs or T cells enriched from blood (not recorded which). This TCR was sampled from a woman in her 50s with acute COVID-19.

CDR3 sequence reads: CASSYDRTDYF. The CDR3 coding sequence is TGTGCCAGCAGTTACGACAGGACAGATTATTTT. V gene TRBV6-2 or TRBV6-3 combines with J gene TRBJ1-3; possible D gene TRBD1, 6 bases. This CDR3 contains 11 residues. Germline loops: CDR1 MNHEY, CDR2 SVGEGT. V was pared by 2 bases and J by 16 bases, with 12 bases between.